This T cell receptor (beta chain) was documented in a study of shared clonotypes between healthy human individuals. With V trimmed by 2 bases and J by 5 bases, 2 bases remained unmatched. Germline V gene lookup returns CDR1 KGHSH and CDR2 LQKENI. The CDR3 covers 14 residues. As originally analysed: ImmunoSEQ junction-only sequences lacked quality scores, so their filtering differed. Sequenced by immunoSEQ multiplex PCR; TCRdb stores in-frame clones only, minus some. From that table come the V and J calls and clone size; the DNA was used to work out D and trimming. The sample consists of a few hundred thousand clones, roughly four fifths of them appearing once. Every donor, a Caucasian adult, lived in Nashville, Tennessee.

The specimen sequenced was PBMCs. V and J are TRBV18 and TRBJ2-3, with 9 bases aligning to TRBD2. The TCR was taken from a woman between 40 and 50 years old in good health. Some clones in this sample may be carry-over from other donors' samples. Written as DNA, the CDR3 is TGTGCCAGCTCACCAATAGCGGGAGAAGATACGCAGTATTTT. It specifies CASSPIAGEDTQYF.